The T cell receptor (beta chain) under discussion was sequenced for a study of blood T cell repertoires in COVID-19. Across the whole study: From T cells, B-cell-depleted T cells, or PBMCs came the material, which was cDNA or gDNA.

The CDR3 runs 16 residues. Trimming cost V 3 bases and J 8 bases; bases outside gene matches: 13. Germline loops: CDR1 LNHDA, CDR2 SQIVND (reference sequence). Per the original methods: Amplification from reference gene primers served as the basis for estimated nucleated cell counts. The assay was immunoSEQ multiplex PCR, and TCRdb's table has in-frame clones only and misses some. The DNA was the basis for D and trimming; V, J and clone size are from that table. The sample gives around 340,000 clones, 80% to 90% of which show up once; around 4.4% is in the top ten. The chain joins TRBV19 to TRBJ2-1, with TRBD2 matching 7 bases. The receptor was isolated from a woman aged 40 to 50 with acute COVID-19. The sequenced sample was PBMCs or T cells enriched from blood (not recorded which). The CDR3 here is CASSILAGAITDEQFF. For the CDR3, the DNA is TGTGCCAGTAGTATCCTGGCGGGAGCAATTACAGATGAGCAGTTCTTC.